What follows are 23 T cell receptor beta chains derived from one specimen sequenced in a study of blood T cell repertoires in COVID-19 (dated by TCRdb to the early 2020s). The library was built by means of the immunoSEQ multiplex PCR assay. TCRdb mirrors the immuneACCESS table, restricted to in-frame sequences. Some clones are absent from its copies; in checked studies, under half trace to an unresolved V gene, and the reason for the others is unknown. The sample data list roughly 120,000 clones, and 90% of these were observed just once. The ten largest clones add up to about 3.5% of the sample. Sequenced: peripheral blood. The receptors were sampled from a man in his forties or fifties with active COVID-19.

The chain carries TRBV11-3 and TRBJ2-1, with 10 bases matching TRBD2. The germline V gene encodes CDR1 SGHNT and CDR2 YENEEA. This CDR3 region has 14 residues. V trimming: 7 bases; J trimming: 2 bases; junction bases outside the gene matches: 2. CDR3 bases: TGTGCCAGCAACAGCGGGAGGGCCTACAATGAGCAGTTCTTC. Its translation is CASNSGRAYNEQFF.

The chain joins TRBV19 to TRBJ2-3; 7 nucleotides line up with TRBD1. With 6 bases clipped from V and 3 bases from J, the junction kept 9 bases outside the gene matches. The CDR3 spans 15 residues. The germline V gene has CDR1 LNHDA and CDR2 SQIVND (reference sequence). This CDR3 reads CASRRGGRRTDTQYF. The CDR3 region has the DNA TGTGCCAGTAGACGAGGGGGCCGGAGGACAGATACGCAGTATTTT.

J is TRBJ2-1 and V is TRBV6-5, with 8 bases matching TRBD2. V trimming: 0 bases; J trimming: 9 bases; junction bases outside the gene matches: 7. This CDR3 spans 15 amino acids. Germline V CDR1 and CDR2: MNHEY, SVGAGI. The CDR3 spells CASSYSGGALGEQFF. In DNA, the CDR3 is TGTGCCAGCAGTTACTCCGGGGGGGCCCTCGGTGAGCAGTTCTTC.

The J gene is TRBJ1-1, the V gene TRBV7-9, with D perhaps matching TRBD1 (5 bases). V lost 2 bases and J lost 4, with 8 bases in between. Germline CDR1 reads SEHNR; CDR2 reads FQNEAQ (reference sequence). This CDR3 is 13 amino acids long. CDR3 in DNA: TGTGCCAGCAGCTTACAGGGTACCACTGAAGCTTTCTTT. Residues: CASSLQGTTEAFF.

In its sample, this clone was seen once. The rearrangement uses TRBV11-3 and TRBJ2-7; 7 bases are shared with TRBD1. Germline loops: CDR1 SGHNT, CDR2 YENEEA. This CDR3 has 13 amino acids. V was clipped by 5 bases and J by 6 bases; unmatched bases: 7. CDR3 nucleotide sequence: TGTGCCAGCAGCAATACAGGGGTGGGCGAGCAGTACGTC. Protein product: CASSNTGVGEQYV.

V and J are TRBV20-1 and TRBJ1-2, with D possibly matching TRBD1 (6 bases). The CDR3 runs 13 residues. V was trimmed by 3 bases and J by 8 bases, leaving 16 bases between them. CDR1 is DFQATT and CDR2 is SNEGSKA in the germline V gene (reference sequence). CDR3 amino acids: CSASRDNAAGYTF. The CDR3 DNA is TGCAGTGCTAGTAGGGACAATGCGGCCGGCTACACCTTC.

The CDR3 region is CASSPRSSGNTIYF. CDR3 nucleotides: TGTGCCAGCAGCCCGAGGAGCTCTGGAAACACCATATATTTT. This chain uses TRBV9 with TRBJ1-3; D not certain. V gave up 4 bases and J gave up 0 bases, with 8 bases separating them. The V gene's germline CDR1 is SGDLS and CDR2 YYNGEE. This CDR3 is built from 14 residues. Together with reference TRBV9 and TRBJ1-3, the CDR3 gives the full variable domain: DSGVTQTPKHLITATGQRVTLRCSPRSGDLSVYWYQQSLDQGLQFLIQYYNGEERAKGNILERFSAQQFPDLHSELNLSSLELGDSALYFCASSPRSSGNTIYFGEGSWLTVV.

V is TRBV6-6 and J is TRBJ1-1, with a tentative D call TRBD1 (5 bases). This CDR3 contains 15 residues. Germline V gives CDR1 MNHNY, CDR2 SVGAGI (reference sequence). V was shortened by 3 bases and J by 1 base, with 12 bases between the two germline ends. CDR3 sequence reads: CASSYGQGRNTEAFF. CDR3 DNA: TGTGCCAGCAGTTATGGGCAGGGAAGGAACACTGAAGCTTTCTTT.

This clone was picked up one time. The chain is built from TRBV24-1 and TRBJ2-3; 8 bases are a match to TRBD1. The trim removed 4 bases at V and 2 bases at J, leaving 7 bases unmatched. The CDR3 loop spans 16 amino acids. Germline assignment: CDR1 KGHDR and CDR2 SFDVKD. The CDR3 DNA is TGTGCCACCAGTGACACGGGACAGGAGGTCACAGATACGCAGTATTTT. It specifies CATSDTGQEVTDTQYF.

This chain links TRBV4-1 with TRBJ2-5, with 8 bases matching TRBD2. The CDR3 sequence is 15 residues long. J was trimmed by 7 bases and V by 1 base; bases with no gene match: 8. Looked up from germline, CDR1 is MGHRA and CDR2 is YSYEKL. The CDR3 DNA reads TGCGCCAGCAGCCAAGCCGGGACTAGTGAAGGGACCCAGTACTTC. Its translation: CASSQAGTSEGTQYF.

The gene calls are TRBV6-1 and TRBJ2-1, with 9 positions matching TRBD1. The CDR3 covers 15 residues. Germline V gene sequence: CDR1 MNHNS, CDR2 SASEGT. Germline trimming cut 2 bases from V and 3 bases from J; bases unmatched to any gene: 2. The CDR3 sequence: CASSEMGQGYNEQFF. The DNA for the CDR3 is TGTGCCAGCAGTGAAATGGGACAGGGCTACAATGAGCAGTTCTTC.

This chain links TRBV5-4 with TRBJ2-7, with a possible D match to TRBD1 (5 bases). CDR1 and CDR2 from the germline V gene are SGHNT and YYREEE (reference sequence). The CDR3 covers 13 residues. Trimming removed 4 bases from V and 5 bases from J, with 13 bases in between. CDR3 in DNA: TGTGCCAGCAGCCGAAGGGGTCGTGACGAGCAGTACGTC. Translated: CASSRRGRDEQYV.

This chain connects TRBV5-4 to TRBJ1-4, with a weak D call TRBD1 (5 bases). Trimming pared 2 bases from V and 7 bases from J, leaving 12 bases between. In germline, CDR1 is SGHNT, CDR2 YYREEE (reference sequence). The CDR3 contains 14 residues. CDR3 sequence reads: CASSFGVRGEKLFF. CDR3 nucleotides: TGTGCCAGCAGCTTTGGGGTTAGGGGTGAAAAACTGTTTTTT. Filled out from reference TRBV5-4 and TRBJ1-4, the complete variable domain reads ETGVTQSPTHLIKTRGQQVTLRCSSQSGHNTVSWYQQALGQGPQFIFQYYREEENGRGNFPPRFSGLQFPNYSSELNVNALELDDSALYLCASSFGVRGEKLFFGSGTQLSVL.

The table lists this clone with a few counts. CDR3 bases: TGCGCCAGCAGCCCCGGACAGGCATCCTATGGCTACACCTTC. It is translated as CASSPGQASYGYTF. The chain couples TRBV5-1 to TRBJ1-2, with 7 bases that match TRBD1. V was pared by 4 bases and J by 4 bases, with 7 bases of the junction left unmatched. This CDR3 has 14 amino acids. Germline V gene sequence: CDR1 SGHRS, CDR2 YFSETQ.

The chain recombines TRBV11-2 with TRBJ1-1; 9 nucleotides align to TRBD1. Looked up from germline, CDR1 is SGHAT and CDR2 is FQNNGV. This CDR3 spans 15 amino acids. J was trimmed by 4 bases and V by 5 bases; bases with no gene match: 8. The CDR3 protein is CASSPSNRGLTEAFF. The CDR3 nucleotides are TGTGCCAGCAGCCCAAGCAACAGGGGGCTCACTGAAGCTTTCTTT.

In DNA form, the CDR3 reads TGTGCCAGCAGTTTACTACCAGATACGCAGTATTTT. It translates to CASSLLPDTQYF. The gene calls are TRBV12-3 or TRBV12-4 and TRBJ2-3, with D uncertain. Trimming left V 2 bases short and J 4 bases short, with 4 bases between. The CDR3 runs 12 residues.

The CDR3 nucleotides are TGTGCCACCAGCAGAGATGCGGCTAGCGGGAGACGTATAGACGTC. It specifies CATSRDAASGRRIDV. The chain has TRBV15 and TRBJ2-7; 10 bases agree with TRBD2. Looked up from germline, CDR1 is LNHNV and CDR2 is YYDKDF (reference sequence). The CDR3 has 15 residues.

The genes are TRBV5-5 and TRBJ1-4; D is unresolved. The germline V gene encodes CDR1 SGHKS and CDR2 YYEKEE (reference sequence). The CDR3 has 14 amino acids. With 3 bases removed from V and 5 bases from J, the gap between germline ends came to 11 bases. CDR3: CASSWRTVNEKLFF. CDR3 DNA sequence: TGTGCCAGCAGCTGGAGGACGGTGAATGAAAAACTGTTTTTT. Filled out from reference TRBV5-5 and TRBJ1-4, the complete variable domain reads DAGVTQSPTHLIKTRGQQVTLRCSPISGHKSVSWYQQVLGQGPQFIFQYYEKEERGRGNFPDRFSARQFPNYSSELNVNALLLGDSALYLCASSWRTVNEKLFFGSGTQLSVL.

V gene TRBV29-1 combines with J gene TRBJ1-2; 7 positions match TRBD1. Germline CDR1 and CDR2: SQVTM and ANQGSEA. V gave up 7 bases and J gave up 1 base; unmatched junction bases: 6. This CDR3 comprises 13 residues. This chain's CDR3 is CSGETGNNYGYTF. The CDR3 coding sequence is TGCAGCGGGGAGACAGGGAATAACTATGGCTACACCTTC.

The chain employs TRBV6-2 or TRBV6-3 and TRBJ1-1, with unresolved D. Germline V CDR1 and CDR2: MNHEY, SVGEGT. The CDR3 totals 15 residues. The V and J ends lost 4 bases and 1 base respectively, with 13 bases between them. The DNA for the CDR3 is TGTGCCAGCAGTTCCAGGCGCCCCGGGAACACTGAAGCTTTCTTT. It yields the protein CASSSRRPGNTEAFF.

This sequence joins TRBV6-4 and TRBJ1-5; D possibly corresponds to TRBD1 (5 bases). This CDR3 is built from 13 residues. Germline assignment: CDR1 MRHNA and CDR2 SNTAGT. V shed 11 bases and J shed 3 bases, with 14 bases lying between them. CDR3 coding DNA: TGTGCCCCAGAAAGGGGCCTCAATCAGCCCCAGCATTTT. This translates into CAPERGLNQPQHF.

This chain joins TRBV23-1 and TRBJ2-7; a possible D gene is TRBD1 (6 bases). TRBV23-1 is given ORF status, its function remaining uncertain. This CDR3 has 16 residues. The V gene lost 4 bases and the J gene lost 0 bases, with 16 bases spanning the gap. The CDR3 loop is CASSLPGHESSYEQYV. In DNA form, the CDR3 reads TGCGCCAGCAGTCTACCGGGACACGAAAGCTCCTACGAGCAGTACGTC.

This clone was recorded only once. The V call is TRBV12-5, the J call TRBJ1-1, with D possibly being TRBD1 (6 bases). This CDR3 is built from 15 residues. CDR1 is LGHNT and CDR2 is FRNRAP in the germline V gene. Trimming stripped 5 bases from V and 0 bases from J, with 13 bases between. CDR3 in amino acids: CASGGGGGLNTEAFF. Here the CDR3 DNA reads TGTGCTAGTGGTGGGGGCGGCGGACTGAACACTGAAGCTTTCTTT.